The 13 T cell receptor beta chains given below trace back to one sample, sequenced in a study of blood T cells in healthy people across ages. The use of a sample-barcoded 5' primer and a J-beta primer mix characterized a second PCR of about 6 to 11 cycles. MiXCR was run by TCRdb on the 5' RACE reads, yielding one entry per CDR3 protein. The sample yields nearly 800,000 distinct CDR3 sequences, roughly 25% seen once. These same data were also listed under a study on T cells of mothers and their children.

Input material: blood. The receptors originated from a boy aged 10-17 years in good health.

CDR3 DNA sequence: TGTGCCAGCAGCTTCATAGCGGGAGGAATCTACAATGAGCAGTTCTTC. Translating gives CASSFIAGGIYNEQFF. This chain uses TRBV7-9 with TRBJ2-1; 10 nucleotides align to TRBD2. With V trimmed by 3 bases and J by 3 bases, 5 bases remained unmatched. Germline CDR1 is SEHNR and CDR2 is FQNEAQ (reference sequence). The CDR3 runs 16 residues.

The J gene is TRBJ1-5, the V gene TRBV20-1; possible D gene TRBD1, 6 bases. This CDR3 region has 15 residues. Trimming pared 3 bases from V and 5 bases from J, leaving 17 bases between. The germline gives CDR1 DFQATT, CDR2 SNEGSKA (reference sequence). The CDR3 DNA reads as TGCAGTGCTAGCGTCGGAGCAGGGGCCGATCAGCCCCAGCATTTT. This encodes CSASVGAGADQPQHF.

This clonotype has a handful of counts. The rearrangement links TRBV20-1 to TRBJ2-5; 12 bases fit TRBD2. J lost 1 base, V lost 4 bases, and 4 bases had no gene match. This CDR3 contains 15 residues. Germline V gene lookup returns CDR1 DFQATT and CDR2 SNEGSKA (reference sequence). The CDR3, as DNA: TGCAGTGCTACTCTAGCGGGGGGGTCCCAAGAGACCCAGTACTTC. It encodes CSATLAGGSQETQYF.

This clonotype was detected only once. The J gene is TRBJ2-7, the V gene TRBV12-3 or TRBV12-4; 12 nucleotides match TRBD2. V trimming: 6 bases; J trimming: 4 bases; junction bases outside the gene matches: 16. This CDR3 has 18 amino acids. CDR3 nucleotide sequence: TGTGCCAGCAGCTCCAACGGACTAGCGGGATCTTTCAGTTACGAGCAGTACTTC. This gives the protein CASSSNGLAGSFSYEQYF.

The rearrangement joins TRBV20-1 to TRBJ2-7; weak D call: TRBD2 (6 bases). CDR1 is DFQATT and CDR2 is SNEGSKA in the germline V gene (reference sequence). CDR3 length equals 14 residues. Trimming shortened V by 6 bases and J by 0 bases, and 15 bases separated the two germline ends. The CDR3 nucleotides are TGCAGTGCACTCCTAGCGAGGAGCTCCTACGAGCAGTACTTC. This translates into CSALLARSSYEQYF.

The J gene is TRBJ2-3, the V gene TRBV5-4, with D perhaps being TRBD1 or TRBD2 (5 bases each). V was clipped by 2 bases and J by 0 bases, with 13 bases between them. This CDR3 region has 16 residues. Germline CDR1 SGHNT, CDR2 YYREEE (reference sequence). CDR3 protein: CASSLPGTRSTDTQYF. CDR3 nucleotide sequence: TGTGCCAGCAGCTTACCCGGGACGCGCAGCACAGATACGCAGTATTTT.

The chain carries TRBV28 and TRBJ2-7; D gene ambiguous. Germline V gives CDR1 MDHEN, CDR2 SYDVKM. Trimming removed 6 bases at V and 2 bases at J, with 11 bases between. CDR3 length equals 13 residues. The CDR3 spells CASSDTNTYEQYV. In DNA form, the CDR3 reads TGTGCCAGCAGCGACACCAACACCTACGAGCAGTACGTC.

The chain is built from TRBV4-1 and TRBJ2-5; TRBD2 matches 14 bases. Germline V lookup: CDR1 MGHRA, CDR2 YSYEKL. The CDR3 sequence is 15 residues long. The V gene end was trimmed by 6 bases and the J gene end by 7 bases; junction bases not matched to a gene: 7. The CDR3 nucleotides read TGCGCCAGCAGGGGTCCCGGGACTAGCGGGAGGACCCAGTACTTC. It encodes CASRGPGTSGRTQYF.

This clonotype was observed a few times. Since the CDR3 does not end with the conserved phenylalanine or tryptophan, this likely comes from a read error. The rearrangement uses TRBV20-1 and TRBJ2-5; D gene uncertain. CDR3 size: 13 residues. Trimming shortened V by 0 bases and J by 11 bases, and 16 bases separated the two germline ends. CDR1 and CDR2 from the germline V gene are DFQATT and SNEGSKA (reference sequence). CDR3 protein: CSAREIPHVEQYL. DNA for the CDR3: TGCAGTGCTAGAGAGATCCCCCATGTAGAGCAGTACCTC.

In its sample, this clonotype was seen a few times. The CDR3 nucleotides are TGTGCCAGCAGCCCGTCTGCGTCGCAGTATTTT. Its protein product is CASSPSASQYF. The chain employs TRBV7-9 and TRBJ2-3; D gene unclear. The CDR3 has 11 amino acids. CDR1 and CDR2 from the germline V gene are SEHNR and FQNEAQ (reference sequence). V was trimmed by 5 bases and J by 10 bases, leaving 10 bases between them.

This clonotype was seen more than once but under ten times. CDR3 in DNA: TGTGCCAGCCTCACGCCGGGCAGGGGCTCCTACAATGAGCAGTTCTTC. Its translation: CASLTPGRGSYNEQFF. This sequence joins TRBV28 and TRBJ2-1; a possible D gene is TRBD1 (6 bases). Between the trimmed V and J ends, which lost 8 bases and 0 bases, there was a span of 17 bases. The CDR3 contains 16 residues. CDR1 MDHEN and CDR2 SYDVKM come from the germline V gene.

The chain carries TRBV7-3 and TRBJ1-4; possibly TRBD1 for D (6 bases). V dropped 6 bases and J dropped 3 bases, with 8 bases sitting between them. This CDR3 comprises 13 residues. Germline lookup yields CDR1 SGHTA and CDR2 FQGTGA. The CDR3 DNA sequence: TGTGCCAGCAGTGAGGGGGCTAATGAAAAACTGTTTTTT. Protein: CASSEGANEKLFF.

This clonotype turned up a few times. The chain employs TRBV5-1 and TRBJ1-1, with D tentatively TRBD1 (5 bases). Germline values: CDR1 SGHRS, CDR2 YFSETQ. V gave up 6 bases and J gave up 4 bases, with 16 bases separating them. The CDR3 consists of 14 residues. Here the CDR3 reads CASKFFEGRTEAFF. CDR3 DNA sequence: TGCGCCAGCAAATTCTTTGAGGGGCGCACTGAAGCTTTCTTT.